The present entry profiles one T cell receptor (beta chain) with its context. This clonotype was detected only a few times. What this receptor recognizes is not known. Base-call qualities are not available, and no considerably larger clone is one nucleotide away. The sample originates from a study of early T cells in non-severe SARS-CoV-2 infection (dated by TCRdb to the early 2020s). Some background on the complete study: Because TCR sequencing was done on bulk RNA from unsorted whole blood, the alpha and beta chains could not be paired.

This was a case-control study nested in a cohort of healthcare workers in London, UK, who had nasopharyngeal swab PCR tests and blood samples taken every week. Healthcare workers were enrolled in the week of the UK lockdown, from 23 to 31 March 2020, and were followed every week for up to about 16 weeks. What the study reported, not specific to this receptor: Matching against VDJdb was skewed toward anti-spike CD8 responses, likely underestimated virus-specific expansions, and missed private and CD4 specificities.

The library was generated by 5' RACE. Sequenced on a NextSeq 500. Unique molecular identifiers were attached to individual cDNA molecules in the TCR library protocol so that sequencing error and PCR bias could be corrected. Both TCR alpha and beta chains were sequenced, and tight co-correlation was observed between alpha and beta sequence abundances in each sample. The authors' analysis ran thus. Decombinator V4 was used to annotate the V gene, J gene and CDR3 of the TCR sequences. Expanded TCRs were defined as changing significantly between any two time points under a Poisson model with p below 0.0001. TCR abundances were normalised to the total number of TCRs sequenced in each sample and reported as counts per million. TRAV1-2 paired with TRAJ12, TRAJ20 or TRAJ33 defined MAIT TCRs, while TRAV10 paired with TRAJ18 defined iNKT TCRs. A search of VDJdb, accessed on 1 November 2021, was run for TCRs annotated to CMV, EBV and SARS-CoV-2, with TCRs annotated for multiple antigens excluded. The public reads were reanalyzed by TCRdb: fastp trimming at Q25, MiXCR alignment, in-frame beta chains only. Each CDR3 protein gets just one entry, which takes the most common genes and DNA from the rows behind it. Here the V and J calls rest on TCRdb's processing, not on the authors' analysis. Across this sample there are 40,000 to 55,000 distinct CDR3 sequences, with approximately 8.1% seen only once. 5.8% of the sample is held by the ten biggest clonotypes.

From the germline V gene, CDR1 is MNHNS and CDR2 is SASEGT. The CDR3 contains 15 residues, cysteine and phenylalanine counted. Only the CDR3 portion is preserved as DNA: 45 bases, with reading frame beginning at the first base. Deletion took 1 base off V and 5 bases off J, with a span of 15 bases between the germline ends. The chain is assembled from TRBV6-1 and TRBJ2-7; the D call is tentative, TRBD1 or TRBD2, as each matches 5 bases. The sequenced sample consisted of whole blood. The TCR comes from an adult who was a healthcare worker with PCR-confirmed SARS-CoV-2 infection or an uninfected control (not recorded which). At the DNA level, the sequence is TGTGCCAGCAGTGAAGTTTCAACTTTGGGGGACGAGCAGTACTTC. Translated, this gives CASSEVSTLGDEQYF.